This TCR beta chain was observed in a study of OX40 agonist ivuxolimab in advanced cancers. The wider study: Clinicians treated patients with ivuxolimab, an agonistic anti-OX40 (CD134) antibody. Findings and caveats of the study: Both CD4+ and CD8+ T cell populations in blood had undergone clonal expansion by week 6 at 0.1 to 3.0 mg/kg. Partial responders at 0.1-3.0 mg/kg showed near-lowest clonal expansion.

The CDR3 loop spans 16 amino acids. The V end lost 5 bases, the J end lost 0 bases, and 11 bases lay between the germline ends. CDR1 and CDR2 from the germline V gene are MNHNY and SVGAGI (reference sequence). As regards this clone: What it binds is not known.

Using immunoSEQ multiplex PCR, the repertoire was profiled, and TCRdb retains in-frame clones only, with some absent. The table includes some 62,000 clones, 85% detected once. The sequence was collected from an adult with an advanced solid tumor such as melanoma, head and neck, liver or kidney cancer. Source: CD4+ or CD8+ T cells sorted from blood, taken in a trial of the OX40 agonist ivuxolimab. The J gene is TRBJ2-6, the V gene TRBV6-6; the D is unclear. The CDR3 is CASSPIASSGANVLTF. Written as DNA, the CDR3 is TGTGCCAGCAGTCCAATTGCTAGCTCTGGGGCCAACGTCCTGACTTTC.